This T cell receptor beta chain stems from a study of T cell changes during pregnancy in multiple sclerosis. The germline gives CDR1 LNHDA, CDR2 SQIVND (reference sequence). The CDR3 runs to 14 residues. The germline V and J ends were trimmed by 0 bases and 5 bases, with 10 bases remaining between them. Sequencing was performed with immunoSEQ multiplex PCR; in TCRdb, only in-frame clones are kept and a portion is missing. The sample yields about 60,000 clones, around 96% seen once. The genes are TRBV19 and TRBJ2-5; TRBD2 might be the D (6 bases). The TCR sequence derives from a female donor with multiple sclerosis, enrolled in a pregnancy study. The starting material was CD8+ T cells from peripheral blood mononuclear cells, obtained after pregnancy. CDR3 sequence reads: CASSIEAAGETQYF. The CDR3 DNA is TGTGCCAGTAGTATAGAAGCTGCGGGGGAGACCCAGTACTTC.